This TCR beta chain appears in the sequencing data of a study of blood T cells in healthy people across ages. CDR3 length equals 13 residues. Trimming took off 3 bases at V and 4 bases at J, with 12 bases between the two ends. Germline values: CDR1 SQVTM, CDR2 ANQGSEA. Regarding this clonotype: The antigen remains unidentified.

A second roughly 7 to 12 cycle PCR used barcoded and J-beta primers. MiXCR was run by TCRdb on the 5' RACE reads, yielding one entry per CDR3 protein. The sample has 1,100,000 or so distinct CDR3 sequences, under 55% seen once. General study points: It was found that TCR beta diversity correlated strongly with the percentage of naive T cells.

Healthy Russian Caucasian donors spanned ages roughly 6 to 100 years. Total RNA extracted from each sample amounted to at least 5.5 micrograms. The sequence derives from a woman in her fifties or sixties in good health. The sample was blood. The chain carries TRBV29-1 and TRBJ2-5; D possibly corresponds to TRBD2 (6 bases). CDR3 coding DNA: TGCAGCGTTGAGGGGGGTACGCTAGAGACCCAGTACTTC. As protein: CSVEGGTLETQYF.